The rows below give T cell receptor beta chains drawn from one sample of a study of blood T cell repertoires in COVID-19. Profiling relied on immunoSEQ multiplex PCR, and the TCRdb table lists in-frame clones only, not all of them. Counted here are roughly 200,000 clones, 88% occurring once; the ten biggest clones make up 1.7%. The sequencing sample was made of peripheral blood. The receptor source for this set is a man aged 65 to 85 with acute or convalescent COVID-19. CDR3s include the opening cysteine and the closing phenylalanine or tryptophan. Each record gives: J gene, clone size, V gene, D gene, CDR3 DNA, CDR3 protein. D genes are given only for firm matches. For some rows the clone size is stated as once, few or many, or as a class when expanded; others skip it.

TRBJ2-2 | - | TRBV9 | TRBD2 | TGTGCCAGCAGCTTACGGACTAGCGAAAACACCGGGGAGCTGTTTTTT | CASSLRTSENTGELFF
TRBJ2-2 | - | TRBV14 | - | TGTGCCAGCAGCCCGGGTTCGGGGTACACCGGGGAGCTGTTTTTT | CASSPGSGYTGELFF
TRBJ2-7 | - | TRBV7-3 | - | TGTGCCAGCAGCTCCTTAGCTCTCCACGAGCAGTACTTC | CASSSLALHEQYF
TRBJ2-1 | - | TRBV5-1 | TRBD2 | TGCGCCAGCAGCAAGACTAGCGGGGACTACAATGAGCAGTTCTTC | CASSKTSGDYNEQFF
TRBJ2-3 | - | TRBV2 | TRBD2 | TGTGCCAGCAGTGCGGGACTAGCGGGAGGCACAGATACGCAGTATTTT | CASSAGLAGGTDTQYF
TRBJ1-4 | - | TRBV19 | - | TGTGCCAGTAGTATTCGACAGGCAACTAATGAAAAACTGTTTTTT | CASSIRQATNEKLFF
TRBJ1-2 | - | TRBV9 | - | TGTGCCAGCAGCGTAGCTCGTCGAGATGGCTACACCTTC | CASSVARRDGYTF
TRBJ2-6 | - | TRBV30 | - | TGTGCCTGGAGTGTTGGTGGGGCCGCAGTCAACGTCCTGACTTTC | CAWSVGGAAVNVLTF
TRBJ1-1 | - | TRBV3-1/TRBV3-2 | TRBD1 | TGTGCCAGCCGCAAGACAGGGGGCGAGACTGAAGCTTTCTTT | CASRKTGGETEAFF
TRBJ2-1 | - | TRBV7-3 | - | TGTGCCAGCGGGTTCGGGGATGAGCAGTTCTTC | CASGFGDEQFF
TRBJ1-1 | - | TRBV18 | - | TGTGCCAGCTCGCCTGATCTGGGGGGGGACACTGAAGCTTTCTTT | CASSPDLGGDTEAFF
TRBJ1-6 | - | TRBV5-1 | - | TGCGCCAGCAGCTTGGGCGGGACTACTCATAATTCACCCCTCCACTTT | CASSLGGTTHNSPLHF
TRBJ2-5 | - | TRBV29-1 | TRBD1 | TGCAGCGTTGAGCGGACAGGAAAAACAGAGACCCAGTACTTC | CSVERTGKTETQYF
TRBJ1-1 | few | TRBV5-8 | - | TGTGCCAGCAGCTTGGTAGGGGTCACTGAAGCTTTCTTT | CASSLVGVTEAFF
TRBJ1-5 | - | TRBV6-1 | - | TGTGCCAGCAGTGAGTTAGACAGGAATCAGCCCCAGCATTTT | CASSELDRNQPQHF
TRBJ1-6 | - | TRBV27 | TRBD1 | TGTGCCAGCAGTCAGCAGGGGGCCATGACCCTCCACTTT | CASSQQGAMTLHF
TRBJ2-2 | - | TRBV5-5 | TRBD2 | TGTGCCAGCAGCCTCAGGACTAGCGGGATCACGAACACCGGGGAGCTGTTTTTT | CASSLRTSGITNTGELFF
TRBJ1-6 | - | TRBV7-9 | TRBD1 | TGTGCCAGCAGCTTAGCGTGGGGACAGCTAAATTCACCCCTCCACTTT | CASSLAWGQLNSPLHF
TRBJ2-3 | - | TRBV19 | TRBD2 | TGTGCCAGTACCCTAGCGGGAGCAGTGTTTGGCACAGATACGCAGTATTTT | CASTLAGAVFGTDTQYF
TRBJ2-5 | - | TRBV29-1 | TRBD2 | TGCAGCGTTGAGCGGGAGAGGGTAGAGACCCAGTACTTC | CSVERERVETQYF
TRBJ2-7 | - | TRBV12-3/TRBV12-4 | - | TGTGCCAGCAGCCTCGGGGGAACCTACGAGCAGTACTTC | CASSLGGTYEQYF
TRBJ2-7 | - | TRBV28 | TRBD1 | TGTGCCAGCAGTTTAGGGGGGACAGGGGGAACCTACGAGCAGTACTTC | CASSLGGTGGTYEQYF
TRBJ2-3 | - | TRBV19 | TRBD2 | TGTGCCAGTATCCCCAGCGCAGCGGGAGGGCGCGCAGATACGCAGTATTTT | CASIPSAAGGRADTQYF
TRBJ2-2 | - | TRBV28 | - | TGTGCCAGCAGTTTATTATCCTGGAACACCGGGGAGCTGTTTTTT | CASSLLSWNTGELFF
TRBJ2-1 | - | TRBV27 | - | TGTGCCAGCAGTTTATCGGGGGGGGGCGGCTCCTACAATGAGCAGTTCTTC | CASSLSGGGGSYNEQFF
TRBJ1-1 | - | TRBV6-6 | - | TGTGCCAGCAGTTCTGGTGGCTCGGGAGCTTTCTTT | CASSSGGSGAFF
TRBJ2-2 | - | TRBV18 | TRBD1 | TGTGCCAGCTCAACCCAGAGACAGGGGAACACCGGGGAGCTGTTTTTT | CASSTQRQGNTGELFF
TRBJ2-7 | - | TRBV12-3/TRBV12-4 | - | TGTGCCAGCAGCAGAGGTCCCTACGAGCAGTACTTC | CASSRGPYEQYF